This is a list of T cell receptor beta chains from one sample in a study of regulatory T cells in long-lasting Graves disease. TCRdb reprocessed the multiplex PCR reads via MiXCR and lists one record per CDR3 protein. The table lists about 430,000 distinct CDR3 sequences, roughly 15% of them singletons. The data also belong to a second study, concerning T cells in Graves' hyperthyroidism and ophthalmopathy.

Sequenced here: peripheral blood mononuclear cells (PBMCs), sampled at new diagnosis, from a patient treated with antithyroid drugs. Receptor source: a middle-aged woman with Graves disease. Each CDR3 is given with its conserved first and last residue. The order of the fields is J gene, D gene, clone size, V gene, CDR3 DNA, CDR3 protein. A D gene is named only where the DNA matches it firmly. Clone sizes are given selectively: once, few, many, or a class where the clone is expanded.

>TRBJ1-5|NA|many|TRBV20-1
TGCAGTGCTACCGAGGGGAATCAGCCCCAGCATTTT
CSATEGNQPQHF
>TRBJ2-1|TRBD2|NA|TRBV20-1
TGCAGTGCCCGCCCGGGACTAGCCGTCAATGAGCAGTTCTTC
CSARPGLAVNEQFF
>TRBJ1-2|NA|many|TRBV12-3/TRBV12-4
TGTGCCAGCAGTTTACCCGAGGCTAACTATGGCTACACCTTC
CASSLPEANYGYTF
>TRBJ2-7|TRBD2|few|TRBV24-1
TGTGCCACCAGTGATTCTAGCGGGCTTTATGGCGAGCAGTACTTC
CATSDSSGLYGEQYF
>TRBJ1-2|NA|many|TRBV7-9
TGTGCCAGCAGCTTAGACAGGATAAATGGCTACACCTTC
CASSLDRINGYTF
>TRBJ2-5|TRBD2|many|TRBV19
TGTGCCAGTACACCCGGGACTAGCGGAGCCTACCAAGAGACCCAGTACTTC
CASTPGTSGAYQETQYF
>TRBJ1-3|TRBD1|NA|TRBV15
TGTGCCACCAGCAGAGATGGGGACAGCTCTGGAAACACCATATATTTT
CATSRDGDSSGNTIYF
>TRBJ2-1|TRBD2|NA|TRBV15
TGTGCCACCACCGGGACTAGCGGGACCCTGCTCCCTTACAATGAGCAGTTCTTC
CATTGTSGTLLPYNEQFF
>TRBJ2-1|TRBD2|few|TRBV3-1
TGTGCCAGCAGCCAAACACCGGGACTAGCGGGCAGCAATGAGCAGTTCTTC
CASSQTPGLAGSNEQFF
>TRBJ2-1|TRBD2|many|TRBV2
TGTGCCAGCAGCGGGACTACCACCTATGAGCAGTTCTTC
CASSGTTTYEQFF
>TRBJ2-7|NA|NA|TRBV6-2/TRBV6-3
TGTGCCAGCAGTTACCCCGACAGGGAGCAGTACTTC
CASSYPDREQYF
>TRBJ2-7|NA|NA|TRBV6-5
TGTGCCAGCAGTTACTCCCAAACCTACGAGCAGTACTTC
CASSYSQTYEQYF
>TRBJ2-2|TRBD1|many|TRBV30
TGTGCCTGGAGTGTAGGGGCAGGGGGCGGGGAGCTGTTTTTT
CAWSVGAGGGELFF
>TRBJ2-1|NA|few|TRBV5-5
TGTGCCAGCAGCTTGGGGTGGGGGAATTCCGACAATGAGCAGTTCTTC
CASSLGWGNSDNEQFF
>TRBJ2-4|TRBD1|many|TRBV28
TGTGCCAGCAACCCCCGGACAGGGGACATTCAGTACTTC
CASNPRTGDIQYF
>TRBJ2-2|NA|NA|TRBV28
TGTGCCAGCAGTTTTAGGAGATTAGGGGAGCTGTTTTTT
CASSFRRLGELFF
>TRBJ2-7|NA|many|TRBV5-1
TGCGCCAGCAGCCCTGGGAGCGCCACCTACGAGCAGTACTTC
CASSPGSATYEQYF
>TRBJ1-1|NA|many|TRBV28
TGTGCCAGCATTTTCCACACTGAAGCTTTCTTT
CASIFHTEAFF
>TRBJ2-2|TRBD1|few|TRBV20-1
TGCAGTGCTAGTGAAGGGGGCGGCGGGGAGCTGTTTTTT
CSASEGGGGELFF
>TRBJ2-7|TRBD2|many|TRBV12-3/TRBV12-4
TGTGCCAGCAGTTTTGGACTAGCGGACGAGCAGTACTTC
CASSFGLADEQYF
>TRBJ2-1|NA|many|TRBV27
TGTGCCAGCAGTCGACCGGGACTCTCCTACAATGAGCAGTTCTTC
CASSRPGLSYNEQFF
>TRBJ2-3|TRBD2|many|TRBV20-1
TGCAGTGCTCCTAGGACTAGGCGGTCTGGCACAGATACGCAGTATTTT
CSAPRTRRSGTDTQYF
>TRBJ2-3|TRBD2|NA|TRBV18
TGTGCCAGCTCACAGAGCTACACATCCCGGAAACTAGCGGGGTTCAGCACAGATACGCAGTATTTT
CASSQSYTSRKLAGFSTDTQYF
>TRBJ2-1|TRBD2|many|TRBV20-1
TGCAGCGGGGGGGGACACTACTACAATGAGCAGTTCTTC
CSGGGHYYNEQFF
>TRBJ2-5|TRBD2|many|TRBV20-1
TGCAGTGCTAGAATGGGGACTAGCGGGAGGGGGCAAGAGACCCAGTACTTC
CSARMGTSGRGQETQYF
>TRBJ2-7|NA|many|TRBV12-3/TRBV12-4
TGTGCCAGCACTCCTATTGGGGGGGTAGGGGGCGAGCAGTACTTC
CASTPIGGVGGEQYF
>TRBJ1-6|NA|many|TRBV4-1
TGCGCCAGCAGCCATCCCCGCGCCTCTAATTCACCCCTCCACTTT
CASSHPRASNSPLHF
>TRBJ2-3|NA|many|TRBV7-3
TGTGCCAGCAGCTTATCGGGGTGGGAGGATACGCAGTATTTT
CASSLSGWEDTQYF
>TRBJ1-2|TRBD1|many|TRBV19
TGTGCCAGTAGTGATCGACCAGGACAGGGTTTTGGCTACACCTTC
CASSDRPGQGFGYTF
>TRBJ1-4|TRBD1|many|TRBV7-9
TGTGCCAGCAGTCTAACCCAGGGGGTAGGGGAAAAACTGTTTTTT
CASSLTQGVGEKLFF
>TRBJ2-3|NA|NA|TRBV6-2/TRBV6-3
TGTGCCAGCAGCCCCCTCTCCTCAAGCACAGATACGCAGTATTTT
CASSPLSSSTDTQYF
>TRBJ2-7|NA|NA|TRBV27
TGTGCCAGCGCAATGGGGGGATCCTACGGGCAGTACTTC
CASAMGGSYGQYF
>TRBJ2-2|NA|NA|TRBV14
TGTGCCAGCAGCCTCTGGTTGAACACCGGGGAGCTGTTTTTT
CASSLWLNTGELFF
>TRBJ2-3|NA|NA|TRBV9
TGTGCCAGCAGCGCCAGTTACACAGATACGCAGTATTTT
CASSASYTDTQYF
>TRBJ2-1|NA|NA|TRBV18
TGTGCCAGCAGCCCCGGGGACTACAATGAGCAGTTCTTC
CASSPGDYNEQFF
>TRBJ1-1|NA|NA|TRBV20-1
TGCAGTGCTACCCCGGGGGCGAACACTGAAGCTTTCTTT
CSATPGANTEAFF
>TRBJ2-5|NA|many|TRBV10-2
TGCGCCAGCAGTGTAAATAGCCTCGGGAACTACTTC
CASSVNSLGNYF
>TRBJ2-7|NA|few|TRBV11-2
TGTGCCAGCAGCTTATACTCCCAGAGCTCCTACGAGCAGTACTTC
CASSLYSQSSYEQYF
>TRBJ1-2|NA|many|TRBV12-3/TRBV12-4
TGTGCCAGCAGTTTTTCGATCCGGCGACAGCTGAACTATGGCTACACCTTC
CASSFSIRRQLNYGYTF
>TRBJ2-7|NA|NA|TRBV5-1
TGCGCCAGCAGCTCAGAGGCAGGCTACGAGCAGTACTTC
CASSSEAGYEQYF
>TRBJ2-7|NA|many|TRBV28
TGTGCCAGCAGCCCTGGACGGCTTGTGGCCTACGAGCAGTACTTC
CASSPGRLVAYEQYF
>TRBJ2-1|TRBD2|NA|TRBV30
TGTGCCCTACAAGTGACTAGCGGGAGAGTCGGTGAGCAGTTCTTC
CALQVTSGRVGEQFF
>TRBJ2-3|TRBD2|many|TRBV25-1
TGTGCCAGCAGTGACCCACTAGCGGGAGTGATAGATACGCAGTATTTT
CASSDPLAGVIDTQYF
>TRBJ1-5|NA|many|TRBV27
TGTGCCAGCAGCCAAGGAGGTTACGGCCAGCCCCAGCATTTT
CASSQGGYGQPQHF
>TRBJ2-1|TRBD2|few|TRBV27
TGTGCCAGCAAACAACTAGCGGGAGGTTACAATGAGCAGTTCTTC
CASKQLAGGYNEQFF